This entry concerns a single T cell receptor (beta chain). This entry comes from a study of technical replicates of blood from a handful of donors. This CDR3 spans 13 amino acids. Germline V gene data show CDR1 as SNHLY and CDR2 as FYNNEI. V lost 6 bases and J lost 2; bases outside the gene matches: 1. Profiling relied on immunoSEQ multiplex PCR, and the TCRdb table lists in-frame clones only, not all of them. Among about 74,000 clones listed, about 81% were seen once. This TCR came from a human donor in good health. Some clones in this sample may be carry-over from other donors' samples. The chain uses TRBV2 and TRBJ2-7; 10 positions agree with TRBD1. The sequencing sample was made of PBMCs. The CDR3 loop is CASRTGGPYEQYF. The CDR3 DNA is TGTGCCAGCAGGACAGGGGGCCCCTACGAGCAGTACTTC. The whole variable domain, filled in from reference TRBV2 and TRBJ2-7, reads EPEVTQTPSHQVTQMGQEVILRCVPISNHLYFYWYRQILGQKVEFLVSFYNNEISEKSEIFDDQFSVERPDGSNFTLKIRSTKLEDSAMYFCASRTGGPYEQYFGPGTRLTVT.